This T cell receptor (beta chain) was recorded in a study of shared clonotypes between healthy human individuals. The study, taken as a whole, reports: Non-shared clonotypes were found to have lower generation probabilities than the clonotypes that were shared by all four of the sorted-subset donors. The naive CD4 repertoires of several donors were compared, and approximately 4.5% of clonotypes were shared.

Points on this clone: Its antigen is unidentified. Other DNA sequences of this sample code for an identical CDR3.

Per germline, CDR1 MGHRA and CDR2 YSYEKL. The CDR3 consists of 14 residues. J gave up 4 bases and V 0 bases, and 0 bases lay outside the gene matches. The naive CD8 fraction comprised CD45RO-negative cells positively selected for CCR7 and excluded terminally differentiated effector memory CD45RA+ cells. The material for each subset, its genomic DNA, was split evenly across several immunoSEQ plates. It was roughly 190 ng DNA, about 30,000 T cell genomes, that sorted-subset replicate PCRs used. The assay was immunoSEQ multiplex PCR, and TCRdb's table has in-frame clones only and misses some. The sample contains around 2,000,000 clones, under 95% of which appear only once.

The sample comprised naive CD8+ T cells from PBMCs. The TCR was taken from a man aged 18 to 35 in good health. Some clones in this sample may be carry-over from other donors' samples. The genes are TRBV4-1 and TRBJ2-1; 7 nucleotides match TRBD1. CDR3 bases: TGCGCCAGCAGCCAAGACAGGGGGTACAATGAGCAGTTCTTC. It encodes CASSQDRGYNEQFF.